This is a list of T cell receptor beta chains from one sample in a study of blood T cell repertoires in COVID-19. Profiled with immunoSEQ multiplex PCR; TCRdb holds only in-frame clones, not every one. The repertoire holds approximately 180,000 clones, with 85% as singletons. The sample comprised peripheral blood. The receptors were gathered from a person aged 65-85 years with COVID-19, enrolled during active disease. Each CDR3 is given with its conserved first and last residue. Fields, in order: J gene, D gene, V gene, clone size, CDR3 DNA, CDR3 protein. A D gene is named only where the DNA matches it firmly. Size tells how often a clone was seen (once, few, many) or the class of an expanded clone, and some rows leave it out.

TRBJ2-1,TRBD1,TRBV19,-,TGTGCCAGTAGTGTCACAGGGGTATCCTACAATGAGCAGTTCTTC,CASSVTGVSYNEQFF
TRBJ1-2,TRBD1,TRBV5-1,-,TGCGCCAGCAGCGCCGTACGTGACGGGACAGGGGAGAGAGGCTACACCTTC,CASSAVRDGTGERGYTF
TRBJ2-3,TRBD2,TRBV27,-,TGTGCCAGCAGTTTTAAGCGGGGGGGCCGACGCACAGATACGCAGTATTTT,CASSFKRGGRRTDTQYF
TRBJ2-5,-,TRBV4-2,-,TGTGCCAGCAGCCAACCCGACAGTTTCGACGACCAGTACTTC,CASSQPDSFDDQYF
TRBJ2-3,-,TRBV4-1,-,TGCGCCAGCAGCCAAGGACACCCTGGGGTCGGGAGATTTAGCACAGATACGCAGTATTTT,CASSQGHPGVGRFSTDTQYF
TRBJ1-2,TRBD1,TRBV6-5,-,TGTGCCAGCAGTTGGGACAGGGGGGTCTATGGCTACACCTTC,CASSWDRGVYGYTF
TRBJ1-5,TRBD1,TRBV7-2,-,TGTGCCAGCAGCTTAAAGGACAGGGGGAGTCAGCCCCAGCATTTT,CASSLKDRGSQPQHF
TRBJ1-5,TRBD1,TRBV27,-,TGTGCCAGCAGGCCGACAGGGTACAATCAGCCCCAGCATTTT,CASRPTGYNQPQHF
TRBJ2-5,-,TRBV9,-,TGTGCCAGCAGCGTAGCTCCCCTAGCTTTGGAGACCCAGTACTTC,CASSVAPLALETQYF
TRBJ2-2,-,TRBV5-4,-,TGTGCCAGCAGCTTGGCGGGGGAGCTGTTTTTT,CASSLAGELFF
TRBJ1-5,TRBD1,TRBV5-1,-,TGCGCCAGCAGCACGCGGACAGGTCAGCCCCAGCATTTT,CASSTRTGQPQHF
TRBJ1-5,TRBD1,TRBV7-9,-,TGTGCCAGCAGATTCGACAGGGCGGGCAATCAGCCCCAGCATTTT,CASRFDRAGNQPQHF
TRBJ2-7,TRBD2,TRBV9,-,TGTGCCAGCAGCGCCGGGACTAGCGGCTACGAGCAGTACTTC,CASSAGTSGYEQYF
TRBJ2-5,-,TRBV5-6,-,TGTGCCAGCAGCTTGGGGCCGGCGGGGGCGTCCCAGTACTTC,CASSLGPAGASQYF
TRBJ1-2,-,TRBV28,-,TGTGCCAGCAGTTTATCTACGGGGTTCCTAGGCGAGGGATGGTATGGCTACACCTTC,CASSLSTGFLGEGWYGYTF
TRBJ2-1,TRBD1,TRBV18,-,TGTGCCAGCTCACTAGGACAGGGAGTAGTCAATGAGCAGTTCTTC,CASSLGQGVVNEQFF
TRBJ1-5,-,TRBV9,-,TGTGCCAGCAGCGTAGGAGGGGAGGGCAATCAGCCCCAGCATTTT,CASSVGGEGNQPQHF
TRBJ1-6,-,TRBV5-1,-,TGCGCCAGCAGCTTGGAGGCAGGGGCCCGAGCCCTCCACTTT,CASSLEAGARALHF
TRBJ1-2,-,TRBV25-1,-,TGTGCCAGCAGAGGCGGGGTATCGGGCCATGGCTACACCTTC,CASRGGVSGHGYTF
TRBJ2-2,TRBD2,TRBV27,-,TGTGCCAGCAGGTCTCTAGCGGGGTTCGACACCGGGGAGCTGTTTTTT,CASRSLAGFDTGELFF
TRBJ1-4,TRBD1,TRBV28,-,TGTGCCAGCAGTTTACGACACGGGACAGGTTATAATGAAAAACTGTTTTTT,CASSLRHGTGYNEKLFF
TRBJ1-3,TRBD1,TRBV11-2,-,TGTGCCAGCAGCTTAGGACCCCCGACAGGGCAGGCAGGAAACACCATATATTTT,CASSLGPPTGQAGNTIYF
TRBJ2-5,-,TRBV4-3,-,TGCGCCAGCAGCCAAGAAGGGGGAACACAAGAGACCCAGTACTTC,CASSQEGGTQETQYF
TRBJ2-1,TRBD2,TRBV4-2,-,TGTGCCAGCAGCCACGTCACTAGCGGGCCCTACAATGAGCAGTTCTTC,CASSHVTSGPYNEQFF
TRBJ1-4,TRBD1,TRBV10-1,-,TGCGCCAGCAATCAAGGACAGGGCAGTCGTGAAAAACTGTTTTTT,CASNQGQGSREKLFF
TRBJ2-1,-,TRBV5-6,-,TGTGCCAGCAGCCCCTGGGCAGGGGCCTACAATGAGCAGTTCTTC,CASSPWAGAYNEQFF
TRBJ2-7,TRBD2,TRBV2,-,TGTGCCAGCACTGCGGGGGGATCCTACGAGCAGTACTTC,CASTAGGSYEQYF
TRBJ2-5,-,TRBV6-5,-,TGTGCCAGCAGAGCCGGGGAGACCCAGTACTTC,CASRAGETQYF
TRBJ1-5,TRBD1,TRBV28,-,TGTGCCAGCAGTTTTAGGTACAGGGGGAATGGTCAGCCCCAGCATTTT,CASSFRYRGNGQPQHF
TRBJ1-3,-,TRBV5-6,few,TGTGCCAGCAGCTTGGGACTGTCTGGAAACACCATATATTTT,CASSLGLSGNTIYF
TRBJ2-2,TRBD2,TRBV11-2,-,TGTGCCAGCAGCCCTAGACTAGCGGGGAGTACGTTCACCGGGGAGCTGTTTTTT,CASSPRLAGSTFTGELFF
TRBJ1-2,-,TRBV4-3,-,TGCGCCAGCAGCCAGCAGGGTGAAGGTGGCTACACCTTC,CASSQQGEGGYTF
TRBJ1-5,TRBD1,TRBV19,-,TGTGCCAGTAGTAGTTCTAACAGGGGGAATCAGCCCCAGCATTTT,CASSSSNRGNQPQHF
TRBJ1-1,-,TRBV28,-,TGTGCCAGCAGTCCCCTCGGAGGAGCTGAAGCTTTCTTT,CASSPLGGAEAFF
TRBJ1-1,-,TRBV5-4,-,TGTGCCAGCAGCTTGGCCCGGCAGGTGAACACTGAAGCTTTCTTT,CASSLARQVNTEAFF
TRBJ2-3,-,TRBV9,once,TGTGCCAGCAGCGTAGGACCGGGAGCCACAGATACGCAGTATTTT,CASSVGPGATDTQYF
TRBJ2-7,TRBD1,TRBV28,-,TGTGCCAGCAGTTCCCAGCTGACTATGGACAGGGGCACCTACGAGCAGTACTTC,CASSSQLTMDRGTYEQYF
TRBJ1-2,TRBD1,TRBV19,-,TGTGCCACCCGAGAACAGGGGGCGAGCGGCTACACCTTC,CATREQGASGYTF
TRBJ1-1,-,TRBV11-2,many,TGTGCCAGCAGCCCGGTGTGGGGAGGGTCTGAAGCTTTCTTT,CASSPVWGGSEAFF
TRBJ2-2,-,TRBV9,-,TGTGCCAGCAGCGTAGGTAATCTGAACACCGGGGAGCTGTTTTTT,CASSVGNLNTGELFF
TRBJ2-4,-,TRBV7-8,-,TGTGCCAGCAGCTTAGGAGTTCCCACCGAACTAGCCAAAAACATTCAGTACTTC,CASSLGVPTELAKNIQYF
TRBJ1-5,-,TRBV28,-,TGTGCCAGCAGTTCGGGGGTAGGGCAGCCCCAGCATTTT,CASSSGVGQPQHF
TRBJ1-4,TRBD1,TRBV30,-,TGTGCCTGGTCCCGGGACAGGGGGAGTGGTGAAAAACTGTTTTTT,CAWSRDRGSGEKLFF